This entry lists 7 T cell receptor beta chains sequenced from one sample in a study of T-cell memory formation after mild COVID-19. TCRdb ran MiXCR on the 5' RACE reads and lists one entry per CDR3 protein. Among some 150,000 distinct CDR3 sequences listed, approximately 26% were seen once. Material: PBMCs or a T cell subset sorted from them (not recorded which). The receptors come from an adult woman who had mild COVID-19 (a few samples of this study predate the infection). Cell type and time point are not known.

The V call is TRBV29-1, the J call TRBJ2-7; 7 bases map to TRBD2. Germline CDR1 SQVTM, CDR2 ANQGSEA. This CDR3 spans 13 amino acids. V lost 6 bases to trimming and J lost 9 bases; unmatched junction nucleotides: 14. CDR3 in amino acids: CSVRTSLTSGQYF. CDR3 bases: TGCAGCGTCCGGACTAGTCTGACCTCAGGGCAGTACTTC.

The chain carries TRBV12-3 or TRBV12-4 and TRBJ1-1; unclear D gene. The V end was cut by 6 bases, the J end by 5 bases, with 10 bases between. This CDR3 is 12 amino acids long. DNA of the CDR3: TGTGCCAGCAGGGCGGTCGATACTGAAGCTTTCTTT. Its translation is CASRAVDTEAFF.

A few counts support this clonotype. This rearrangement joins TRBV24-1 to TRBJ2-7, with 9 positions matching TRBD1. The length of the CDR3 is 17 residues. The trim removed 2 bases at V and 1 base at J, leaving 8 bases unmatched. Germline CDR1 and CDR2: KGHDR and SFDVKD. Here the CDR3 reads CATSDWDQQGASYEQYF. The CDR3 coding sequence is TGTGCCACCAGTGATTGGGATCAACAGGGGGCTTCCTACGAGCAGTACTTC.

This clonotype was observed a handful of times. This chain connects TRBV3-1 to TRBJ2-4, with 9 bases that match TRBD1. This CDR3 is 19 amino acids long. V shed 1 base and J 6 bases; nucleotides not matched to a gene: 16. The germline gives CDR1 LGHDT, CDR2 YNNKEL (reference sequence). The DNA of the CDR3 is TGTGCCAGCAGCCAAGTCATCGACAGGGGGAGTTATGGTAGAAACATTCAGTACTTC. Protein: CASSQVIDRGSYGRNIQYF.

This clonotype was recorded a few times. The V call is TRBV7-8, the J call TRBJ1-1; D is unclear. Germline V CDR1 and CDR2: SGHVS, FQNEAQ. V was shortened by 3 bases and J by 8 bases, with 16 bases between the two germline ends. The CDR3 has 14 amino acids. CDR3: CASSFYDVTHEAFF. CDR3 DNA: TGTGCCAGCAGCTTTTACGACGTGACCCACGAAGCTTTCTTT.

There are a few counts of this clonotype. The chain couples TRBV13 to TRBJ2-3; 7 positions agree with TRBD1. V trimming: 4 bases; J trimming: 7 bases; junction bases outside the gene matches: 14. Germline V gene lookup returns CDR1 PRHDT and CDR2 FYEKMQ (reference sequence). The CDR3 extends over 16 amino acids. The CDR3 nucleotides read TGTGCCAGCAGCTCTAATGATCGGGACAGATCTTATACGCAGTATTTT. It encodes CASSSNDRDRSYTQYF.

This clonotype was observed a few times. This sequence joins TRBV12-3 or TRBV12-4 and TRBJ2-7; D possibly corresponds to TRBD2 (5 bases). With 6 bases removed from V and 4 bases from J, the gap between germline ends came to 22 bases. This CDR3 contains 16 residues. This CDR3 is CASSPSRRGTSYEQYF. CDR3 in DNA: TGTGCCAGCAGCCCATCTCGACGGGGTACCTCATACGAGCAGTACTTC.